The rows below give T cell receptor beta chains drawn from one sample of a study of blood T cell repertoires in COVID-19. Only in-frame clones appear in the TCRdb table, and some are missing; sequencing was by immunoSEQ multiplex PCR. The table includes some 340,000 clones, approximately 91% detected once. The sequenced material came from PBMCs or T cells enriched from blood (not recorded which). The origin of the receptors is a woman in her twenties or thirties who had been exposed to COVID-19. CDR3s include the opening cysteine and the closing phenylalanine or tryptophan. The order of the fields is V gene, D gene, J gene, clone size, CDR3 protein, CDR3 DNA. A D gene is named only where the DNA matches it firmly. Size is omitted from some rows. Given values are once, few, many or a class for expanded clones.

V: TRBV19; D: TRBD1; J: TRBJ2-7; size: NA; CDR3: CASSTGGHSYEQYF; DNA: TGTGCCAGTAGTACAGGGGGCCACTCCTACGAGCAGTACTTC
V: TRBV7-9; D: TRBD1; J: TRBJ1-5; size: NA; CDR3: CASSMSTGGFVQPQHF; DNA: TGTGCCAGCAGCATGAGTACAGGGGGCTTCGTTCAGCCCCAGCATTTT
V: TRBV28; D: NA; J: TRBJ1-1; size: NA; CDR3: CASSLSTVRNTEAFF; DNA: TGTGCCAGCAGTTTATCGACAGTCAGGAACACTGAAGCTTTCTTT
V: TRBV28; D: NA; J: TRBJ1-4; size: once; CDR3: CASRNPGGDNEKLFF; DNA: TGTGCCAGCCGCAACCCGGGGGGCGATAATGAAAAACTGTTTTTT
V: TRBV11-1; D: NA; J: TRBJ2-7; size: NA; CDR3: CASSLGGSYEQYF; DNA: TGTGCCAGCAGCTTAGGGGGCAGCTACGAGCAGTACTTC
V: TRBV2; D: NA; J: TRBJ1-2; size: NA; CDR3: CASSKGRLFDYGYTF; DNA: TGTGCCAGCAGTAAAGGGAGGCTCTTCGACTATGGCTACACCTTC
V: TRBV6-2/TRBV6-3; D: NA; J: TRBJ2-1; size: NA; CDR3: CASSYQQGLWDNNEQFF; DNA: TGTGCCAGCAGTTACCAACAGGGACTATGGGACAACAATGAGCAGTTCTTC
V: TRBV10-3; D: NA; J: TRBJ1-3; size: NA; CDR3: CAISEGPAGNTIYF; DNA: TGTGCCATCAGTGAGGGGCCAGCTGGAAACACCATATATTTT
V: TRBV6-5; D: NA; J: TRBJ2-7; size: NA; CDR3: CASTRTWDFIYEQYF; DNA: TGTGCCAGCACTAGGACCTGGGACTTTATCTACGAGCAGTACTTC
V: TRBV10-3; D: TRBD1; J: TRBJ1-2; size: NA; CDR3: CAIRNRTGTNYGYTF; DNA: TGTGCCATCAGAAATCGGACAGGGACTAACTATGGCTACACCTTC
V: TRBV14; D: NA; J: TRBJ2-7; size: NA; CDR3: CASSQEVSGRPYEQYF; DNA: TGTGCCAGCAGCCAAGAGGTGTCAGGGCGCCCCTACGAGCAGTACTTC
V: TRBV18; D: TRBD1; J: TRBJ2-1; size: NA; CDR3: CASSPAGQGTVQFF; DNA: TGTGCCAGCTCACCAGCGGGACAGGGAACGGTGCAGTTCTTC
V: TRBV2; D: NA; J: TRBJ2-7; size: NA; CDR3: CASSFLKLLLEQYF; DNA: TGTGCCAGCAGTTTTCTTAAGCTTCTATTAGAGCAGTACTTC
V: TRBV5-1; D: TRBD1; J: TRBJ2-1; size: NA; CDR3: CATGGGSTSYNEQFF; DNA: TGCGCCACAGGGGGCGGTTCTACCTCCTACAATGAGCAGTTCTTC
V: TRBV5-1; D: TRBD1; J: TRBJ1-2; size: NA; CDR3: CASSLGQGAFGYTF; DNA: TGCGCCAGCAGCTTGGGACAGGGGGCTTTTGGCTACACCTTC
V: TRBV24-1; D: TRBD1; J: TRBJ1-4; size: NA; CDR3: CARTDRGPNRKKLFF; DNA: TGTGCCCGAACAGACAGGGGGCCCAATAGGAAAAAACTGTTTTTT
V: TRBV5-1; D: TRBD1; J: TRBJ1-4; size: NA; CDR3: CASSQQGAAEKLFF; DNA: TGCGCCAGCAGCCAACAGGGGGCGGCTGAAAAACTGTTTTTT
V: TRBV6-2/TRBV6-3; D: TRBD1; J: TRBJ1-1; size: few; CDR3: CASSYSGWARTGAMNTEAFF; DNA: TGTGCCAGCAGTTACTCCGGGTGGGCGAGGACAGGGGCCATGAACACTGAAGCTTTCTTT
V: TRBV7-2; D: TRBD2; J: TRBJ2-5; size: NA; CDR3: CASSSGLAGVYQETQYF; DNA: TGTGCCAGCAGCTCGGGACTAGCGGGGGTGTACCAAGAGACCCAGTACTTC
V: TRBV2; D: NA; J: TRBJ1-3; size: NA; CDR3: CASSEFSGNTIYF; DNA: TGTGCCAGCAGTGAGTTCTCCGGAAACACCATATATTTT
V: TRBV5-1; D: TRBD1; J: TRBJ2-5; size: once; CDR3: CASSRDRPEETQYF; DNA: TGCGCCAGCAGCCGGGACAGACCTGAAGAGACCCAGTACTTC
V: TRBV10-2; D: TRBD1; J: TRBJ2-1; size: NA; CDR3: CASSELNRGNEQFF; DNA: TGCGCCAGCAGTGAGTTGAACAGGGGAAATGAGCAGTTCTTC
V: TRBV11-1; D: TRBD1; J: TRBJ2-1; size: NA; CDR3: CASRNPGQHSYNEQFF; DNA: TGTGCCAGCAGGAACCCGGGACAGCACTCCTACAATGAGCAGTTCTTC
V: TRBV19; D: NA; J: TRBJ2-3; size: NA; CDR3: CASSRQDTDTQYF; DNA: TGTGCCAGTAGTAGGCAGGACACAGATACGCAGTATTTT
V: TRBV12-3/TRBV12-4; D: TRBD2; J: TRBJ2-5; size: once; CDR3: CASSWGGVETQYF; DNA: TGTGCCAGCAGTTGGGGGGGGGTAGAGACCCAGTACTTC
V: TRBV5-5; D: NA; J: TRBJ1-5; size: NA; CDR3: CASSLGAGVGQPQHF; DNA: TGTGCCAGCAGCTTGGGGGCAGGGGTCGGACAGCCCCAGCATTTT
V: TRBV3-1/TRBV3-2; D: TRBD2; J: TRBJ2-2; size: NA; CDR3: CASSLLAGGLVDTGELFF; DNA: TGTGCCAGCAGCCTACTAGCGGGGGGGCTCGTGGACACCGGGGAGCTGTTTTTT
V: TRBV5-1; D: TRBD2; J: TRBJ2-7; size: NA; CDR3: CASSATSGGASYEQYF; DNA: TGCGCCAGCAGCGCCACTAGCGGGGGGGCATCGTACGAGCAGTACTTC
V: TRBV5-1; D: NA; J: TRBJ1-3; size: NA; CDR3: CASSIQGGLAGNTIYF; DNA: TGCGCCAGCAGCATACAGGGTGGGCTCGCTGGAAACACCATATATTTT
V: TRBV6-5; D: NA; J: TRBJ1-5; size: NA; CDR3: CASSWSRYNQPQHF; DNA: TGTGCCAGCAGTTGGTCCCGCTACAATCAGCCCCAGCATTTT
V: TRBV4-2; D: TRBD1; J: TRBJ1-2; size: NA; CDR3: CASSPDGLGGRYGYTF; DNA: TGTGCCAGCAGCCCAGACGGGCTAGGGGGCCGCTATGGCTACACCTTC
V: TRBV12-3/TRBV12-4; D: NA; J: TRBJ1-2; size: NA; CDR3: CASSFSHGDGYTF; DNA: TGTGCCAGCAGTTTTAGTCACGGGGATGGCTACACCTTC
V: TRBV7-3; D: TRBD1; J: TRBJ2-6; size: NA; CDR3: CASSSRGLGANVLTF; DNA: TGTGCCAGCAGCTCTAGGGGGCTCGGGGCCAACGTCCTGACTTTC
V: TRBV5-6; D: NA; J: TRBJ1-1; size: NA; CDR3: CASSPGGARGAFF; DNA: TGTGCCAGCAGCCCGGGGGGGGCCCGGGGAGCTTTCTTT
V: TRBV5-6; D: NA; J: TRBJ1-2; size: NA; CDR3: CASSAMLGAPNYGYTF; DNA: TGTGCCAGCAGCGCCATGTTGGGGGCTCCTAACTATGGCTACACCTTC
V: TRBV19; D: NA; J: TRBJ2-1; size: NA; CDR3: CASSITVNSYNEQFF; DNA: TGTGCCAGTAGTATAACGGTTAACTCCTACAATGAGCAGTTCTTC
V: TRBV2; D: NA; J: TRBJ1-6; size: NA; CDR3: CASSDRDYNSPLHF; DNA: TGTGCCAGCAGTGACAGGGACTATAATTCACCCCTCCACTTT
V: TRBV21-1; D: NA; J: TRBJ2-1; size: NA; CDR3: CASSRLAGSYNEQFF; DNA: TGTGCCAGCAGCAGACTAGCGGGCTCCTACAATGAGCAGTTCTTC
V: TRBV21-1; D: NA; J: TRBJ2-7; size: NA; CDR3: CASSAAPEGVPYEQYF; DNA: TGTGCCAGCAGCGCAGCACCCGAAGGAGTTCCCTACGAGCAGTACTTC
V: TRBV6-5; D: TRBD1; J: TRBJ2-7; size: NA; CDR3: CASSYRQGPSYEQYF; DNA: TGTGCCAGCAGTTATCGACAGGGCCCCTCCTACGAGCAGTACTTC
V: TRBV11-2; D: TRBD2; J: TRBJ2-7; size: NA; CDR3: CASSAGTTSYEQYF; DNA: TGTGCCAGCAGCGCAGGGACTACCTCCTACGAGCAGTACTTC
V: TRBV5-1; D: TRBD1; J: TRBJ2-6; size: NA; CDR3: CASSPDPGQGSSGANVLTF; DNA: TGCGCCAGCAGCCCGGACCCGGGACAGGGGAGCTCAGGGGCCAACGTCCTGACTTTC
V: TRBV7-2; D: NA; J: TRBJ2-7; size: few; CDR3: CASSLSAGSSYEQYF; DNA: TGTGCCAGCAGCTTATCTGCGGGCAGTTCCTACGAGCAGTACTTC